These 23 T cell receptor beta chains came from one sample sequenced in a study of T-cell reconstitution after alpha-beta-depleted transplantation in children. As it was prepared, the TCRbeta library received unique molecular identifiers. TCRdb processed the PCR reads anew with MiXCR; each CDR3 protein has one entry. The data hold 350,000 to 500,000 distinct CDR3 sequences, with roughly 43% observed a single time. Sequences were derived from PBMCs, sampled before TCRalphabeta/CD19-depleted stem cell transplant. These TCRs come from a girl aged 2-10 years with aplastic anemia, due to receive a stem cell transplant.

This clonotype occurred a few times. This chain uses TRBV6-5 with TRBJ2-2; 7 nucleotides align to TRBD2. V lost 2 bases, J lost 4 bases, and 7 bases stayed unmatched. The CDR3 has 16 amino acids. CDR1 is MNHEY, CDR2 SVGAGI, per germline. In DNA form, the CDR3 reads TGTGCCAGCAGTTACGAGGCGGGAGTACCCACCGGGGAGCTGTTTTTT. It encodes CASSYEAGVPTGELFF.

The chain's CDR3 is CSSARDLGTDTQYF. The CDR3 bases are TGCAGCAGCGCGCGAGACCTCGGCACAGATACGCAGTATTTT. The chain recombines TRBV29-1 with TRBJ2-3; D gene ambiguous. The CDR3 is 14 residues long. V was cut by 8 bases and J by 1 base, with 16 bases left in between. Looked up from germline, CDR1 is SQVTM and CDR2 is ANQGSEA.

V usage is TRBV29-1 and J usage is TRBJ2-7, with 7 bases identical to TRBD1. V trimming: 6 bases; J trimming: 2 bases; junction bases outside the gene matches: 4. CDR3 length: 12 residues. CDR1 SQVTM and CDR2 ANQGSEA come from the germline V gene. Here the CDR3 reads CSVSTGPYEQYF. The CDR3 DNA follows: TGCAGCGTCTCGACAGGGCCCTACGAGCAGTACTTC.

This clonotype was detected only a few times. The J gene is TRBJ2-7, the V gene TRBV5-6; the D gene could be TRBD1 or TRBD2 (5 bases each). Looked up from germline, CDR1 is SGHDT and CDR2 is YYEEEE. The CDR3 is 14 residues long. V lost 4 bases and J lost 3, with 14 bases in between. CDR3 sequence reads: CASSPVEGFYEQYF. The CDR3 nucleotides are TGTGCCAGCAGCCCCGTTGAGGGGTTCTACGAGCAGTACTTC.

V is TRBV9 and J is TRBJ2-1; TRBD2 matches at 7 bases. Trimming at V came to 4 bases and at J to 1 base, leaving 8 bases not matched to a gene. Germline assignment: CDR1 SGDLS and CDR2 YYNGEE. The CDR3 has 16 amino acids. DNA for the CDR3: TGTGCCAGCAGCCGAAGCGGGAAAGGTTCCTACAATGAGCAGTTCTTC. Encoded protein: CASSRSGKGSYNEQFF.

This clonotype was seen more than once but under ten times. J is TRBJ2-1 and V is TRBV2; D is possibly TRBD2 (6 bases). This CDR3 contains 12 residues. Germline V gene sequence: CDR1 SNHLY, CDR2 FYNNEI. V was clipped by 6 bases and J by 6 bases, with 9 bases between them. The CDR3 loop is CASRASANEQFF. The CDR3, as DNA: TGTGCCAGCAGAGCTAGCGCCAATGAGCAGTTCTTC. The full variable domain, its missing parts supplied by reference TRBV2 and TRBJ2-1, is EPEVTQTPSHQVTQMGQEVILRCVPISNHLYFYWYRQILGQKVEFLVSFYNNEISEKSEIFDDQFSVERPDGSNFTLKIRSTKLEDSAMYFCASRASANEQFFGPGTRLTVL.

The V and J genes are TRBV10-3 and TRBJ2-1; D tentatively fits TRBD1 or TRBD2 (5 bases each). Germline V gene sequence: CDR1 ENHRY, CDR2 SYGVKD. CDR3 length: 14 amino acids. Between the trimmed V and J ends, which lost 2 bases and 11 bases, there was a span of 16 bases. The CDR3 sequence: CAISEGLPGTQQFF. CDR3 nucleotides: TGTGCCATCAGTGAGGGACTCCCCGGGACCCAGCAGTTCTTC.

This rearrangement joins TRBV5-6 to TRBJ2-2, with a tentative D call TRBD2 (6 bases). The CDR3 has 14 residues. V lost 5 bases to trimming and J lost 0 bases, with 8 bases between them. Germline CDR1 SGHDT, CDR2 YYEEEE. The chain's CDR3 is CASSTSPNTGELFF. CDR3 nucleotide sequence: TGTGCCAGCAGTACTAGCCCGAACACCGGGGAGCTGTTTTTT.

This clonotype appeared a few times. This chain's CDR3 is CSASTRDYGYTF. CDR3 bases: TGCAGTGCGTCGACCAGGGACTATGGCTACACCTTC. The chain is built from TRBV20-1 and TRBJ1-2; tentative D call: TRBD1 (5 bases). Germline loops: CDR1 DFQATT, CDR2 SNEGSKA (reference sequence). V lost 6 bases to trimming and J lost 3 bases, with 11 bases between them. The CDR3 is 12 residues long.

This clonotype has only a few counts. This chain connects TRBV5-1 to TRBJ2-7; TRBD2 aligns across 14 bases. Germline V gene lookup returns CDR1 SGHRS and CDR2 YFSETQ. J lost 7 bases, V lost 0 bases, and 0 bases had no gene match. This CDR3 is built from 14 residues. The CDR3 DNA is TGCGCCAGCAGCTTGGGGACTAGCGGGGGGGAGCAGTACTTC. It codes for CASSLGTSGGEQYF.

The V gene is TRBV12-3 or TRBV12-4, the J gene TRBJ1-6; possible D gene TRBD1, 5 bases. Trimming pared 3 bases from V and 4 bases from J, leaving 7 bases between. This CDR3 comprises 14 residues. CDR3 coding DNA: TGTGCCAGCAGTTTCCGACAGTATAATTCACCCCTCCACTTT. This translates into CASSFRQYNSPLHF.

The J gene is TRBJ2-7, the V gene TRBV28; possible D gene TRBD2, 6 bases. Germline CDR1 is MDHEN and CDR2 is SYDVKM. The germline V and J ends were trimmed by 6 bases and 6 bases, with 18 bases remaining between them. This CDR3 spans 14 amino acids. The CDR3 DNA sequence: TGTGCCAGCAGCCTTTTCGGAGGGAGTCCCGAGCAGTACTTC. This sequence encodes CASSLFGGSPEQYF.

Only one count was recorded for this clonotype. This chain joins TRBV20-1 and TRBJ2-7, with 7 nucleotides matching TRBD2. Germline CDR1 and CDR2: DFQATT and SNEGSKA (reference sequence). Germline trimming cut 3 bases from V and 1 base from J; bases unmatched to any gene: 9. The CDR3 totals 15 residues. CDR3 bases: TGCAGTGCTAGGCGCGACTGGGGGGGATCCTACGAGCAGTACTTC. Protein product: CSARRDWGGSYEQYF.

J is TRBJ2-3 and V is TRBV12-3 or TRBV12-4; TRBD1 or TRBD2 may be the D gene (5 bases each). Trimming stripped 2 bases from V and 1 base from J, with 10 bases between. The CDR3 loop spans 15 amino acids. CDR3: CASSLPGPRTDTQYF. The CDR3 DNA sequence: TGTGCCAGCAGTTTACCGGGACCGCGCACAGATACGCAGTATTTT.

This chain joins TRBV7-2 and TRBJ2-3; the D gene could be TRBD1 or TRBD2 (6 bases each). Trimming removed 5 bases at V and 7 bases at J, with 19 bases between. The germline gives CDR1 SGHTA, CDR2 FQGNSA. The CDR3 has 15 amino acids. The CDR3 DNA is TGTGCCAGCAGCCTTTGGGGGGCCGGTTCAAATACGCAGTATTTT. Encoded protein: CASSLWGAGSNTQYF.

This clonotype is medium-sized by share. The rearrangement links TRBV12-3 or TRBV12-4 to TRBJ2-7, with 10 bases identical to TRBD1. The ends lost 6 bases at V and 2 bases at J; junction bases unmatched: 10. CDR3 length: 16 residues. The CDR3 sequence: CASSGGQGDFAYEQYF. The CDR3 coding sequence is TGTGCCAGCAGCGGAGGACAGGGGGATTTTGCCTACGAGCAGTACTTC.

The J gene is TRBJ2-1, the V gene TRBV6-1, with 13 bases fitting TRBD2. The CDR3 extends over 16 amino acids. With V trimmed by 7 bases and J by 6 bases, 9 bases remained unmatched. In germline, CDR1 is MNHNS, CDR2 SASEGT. Here the CDR3 DNA reads TGTGCCAGCACCAGTACGGGACTAGCGGGACGCAATGAGCAGTTCTTC. It yields the protein CASTSTGLAGRNEQFF.

V gene TRBV7-2 combines with J gene TRBJ2-7; TRBD2 aligns across 13 bases. The J segment lost 9 bases and the V segment lost 5 bases, leaving 7 bases of the junction unmatched. This CDR3 has 14 amino acids. Looked up from germline, CDR1 is SGHTA and CDR2 is FQGNSA. Here the CDR3 DNA reads TGTGCCAGCAGCAGGGGACTAGCGGGGTCGGGGCAGTACTTC. Protein: CASSRGLAGSGQYF.

This chain links TRBV20-1 with TRBJ2-1; the D is unclear. V lost 3 bases, J lost 5 bases, and 11 bases lay in between. CDR1 is DFQATT and CDR2 is SNEGSKA in the germline V gene (reference sequence). This CDR3 is 13 amino acids long. In DNA, the CDR3 is TGCAGTGCTAGGCTACTTCGAAACAATGAGCAGTTCTTC. Translation gives CSARLLRNNEQFF.

This sequence joins TRBV27 and TRBJ2-3; 8 nucleotides line up with TRBD1. With 4 bases clipped from V and 2 bases from J, the junction kept 5 bases outside the gene matches. CDR3 size: 15 residues. The V gene's germline CDR1 is MNHEY and CDR2 SMNVEV (reference sequence). The CDR3 protein is CASSSRQGPTDTQYF. In DNA, the CDR3 is TGTGCCAGCAGTTCGAGACAGGGGCCCACAGATACGCAGTATTTT.

This clonotype has a count of ten or more. The chain is built from TRBV12-3 or TRBV12-4 and TRBJ2-5, with 9 bases aligning to TRBD2. This CDR3 contains 13 residues. V dropped 4 bases and J dropped 8; count of bases not matched to a gene: 5. CDR3 residues: CASSSSGKGTQYF. The CDR3 region has the DNA TGTGCCAGCAGTTCTAGCGGGAAGGGCACCCAGTACTTC.

Only a few counts were recorded for this clonotype. This chain uses TRBV12-3 or TRBV12-4 with TRBJ2-2; D call uncertain. CDR3 size: 12 residues. V dropped 7 bases and J dropped 6 bases, with 9 bases sitting between them. The CDR3 protein is CASTIRSGELFF. In DNA form, the CDR3 reads TGTGCCAGCACGATTCGGTCCGGGGAGCTGTTTTTT.

This clonotype was recorded at least ten times. J is TRBJ1-1 and V is TRBV20-1; D might be TRBD1 (5 bases). The germline V gene has CDR1 DFQATT and CDR2 SNEGSKA (reference sequence). The CDR3 spans 12 residues. The V end was cut by 6 bases, the J end by 5 bases, with 13 bases between. This CDR3 is CSAARAETEAFF. CDR3 DNA: TGCAGTGCAGCCAGGGCAGAGACTGAAGCTTTCTTT.